Described below is a single T cell receptor (beta chain) sequence and its context. This sample stems from a study of blood T cell repertoires in COVID-19. On the study more broadly: Samples taken during acute and convalescent COVID-19 were collected in the United States, Italy and Spain. Sources were T cells, B-cell-depleted T cells, or PBMCs; the material itself was cDNA or gDNA.

In the authors' methods: Counts of nucleated cells, estimated from reference gene primer amplification, were obtained. TCRdb keeps only in-frame clones here, not all; method: immunoSEQ multiplex PCR. The V and J calls and clone size are taken from that table; D and trimming were inferred from the DNA. This table has 150,000 to 200,000 clones, roughly four fifths appearing once. The CDR3 totals 14 residues. Per the germline V gene, CDR1 is SGHRS and CDR2 is YFSETQ. V dropped 0 bases and J dropped 0 bases, with 6 bases sitting between them. The sequence derives from a woman at least 80 years old with COVID-19, enrolled during active disease. The chain joins TRBV5-1 to TRBJ1-2; D unclear. Sequencing was carried out using peripheral blood. CDR3: CASSLVDTNYGYTF. DNA of the CDR3: TGCGCCAGCAGCTTGGTAGATACTAACTATGGCTACACCTTC. Looking up the rest from reference TRBV5-1 and TRBJ1-2 gives the full variable domain: KAGVTQTPRYLIKTRGQQVTLSCSPISGHRSVSWYQQTPGQGLQFLFEYFSETQRNKGNFPGRFSGRQFSNSRSEMNVSTLELGDSALYLCASSLVDTNYGYTFGSGTRLTVV.